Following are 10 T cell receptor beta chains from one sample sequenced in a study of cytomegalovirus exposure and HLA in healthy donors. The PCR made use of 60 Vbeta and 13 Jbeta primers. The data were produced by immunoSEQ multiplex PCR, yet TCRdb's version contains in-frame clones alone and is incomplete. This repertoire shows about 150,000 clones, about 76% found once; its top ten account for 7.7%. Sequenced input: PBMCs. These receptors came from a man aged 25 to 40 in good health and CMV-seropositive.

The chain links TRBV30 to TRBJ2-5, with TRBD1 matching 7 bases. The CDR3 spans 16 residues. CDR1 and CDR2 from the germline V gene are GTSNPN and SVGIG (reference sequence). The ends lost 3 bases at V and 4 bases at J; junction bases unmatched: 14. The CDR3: CAWRSGTAASGETQYF. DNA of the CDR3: TGTGCCTGGAGATCCGGGACAGCTGCTTCAGGAGAGACCCAGTACTTC.

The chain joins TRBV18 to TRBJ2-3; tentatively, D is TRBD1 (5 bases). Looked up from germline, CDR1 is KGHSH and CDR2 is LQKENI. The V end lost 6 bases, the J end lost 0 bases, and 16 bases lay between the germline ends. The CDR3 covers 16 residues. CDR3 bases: TGTGCCAGCTCCCAAGACAGTGTTCTTAGCACAGATACGCAGTATTTT. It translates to CASSQDSVLSTDTQYF.

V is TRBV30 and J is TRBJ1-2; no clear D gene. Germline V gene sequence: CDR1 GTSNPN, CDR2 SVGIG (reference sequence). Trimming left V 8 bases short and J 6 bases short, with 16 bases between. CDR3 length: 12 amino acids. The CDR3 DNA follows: TGTGCCCTCCAAAGAGGGCGAAATGGCTACACCTTC. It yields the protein CALQRGRNGYTF.

The CDR3, as DNA: TGTGCCAGCAGCTTCAGTCGGAGCGGGGTCAATCAGCCCCAGCATTTT. Its protein is CASSFSRSGVNQPQHF. This sequence joins TRBV7-2 and TRBJ1-5; D unclear. The V and J ends lost 3 bases and 3 bases respectively, with 15 bases between them. The germline gives CDR1 SGHTA, CDR2 FQGNSA. The CDR3 contains 16 residues.

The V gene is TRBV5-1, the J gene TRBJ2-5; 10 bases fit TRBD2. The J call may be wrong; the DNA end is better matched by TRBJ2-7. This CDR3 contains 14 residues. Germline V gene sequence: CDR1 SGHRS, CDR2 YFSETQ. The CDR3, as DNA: TGCGCCAGCAGCTTGGCTAGCGGGAGCTACGAGCAGTACTTC. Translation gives CASSLASGSYEQYF.

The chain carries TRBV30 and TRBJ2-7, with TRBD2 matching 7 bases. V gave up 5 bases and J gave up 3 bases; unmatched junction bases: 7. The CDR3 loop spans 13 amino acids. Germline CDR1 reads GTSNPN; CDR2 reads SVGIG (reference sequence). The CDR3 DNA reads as TGTGCCTGGTCCTCGGGGGGTAGCTACGAGCAGTACTTC. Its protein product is CAWSSGGSYEQYF.

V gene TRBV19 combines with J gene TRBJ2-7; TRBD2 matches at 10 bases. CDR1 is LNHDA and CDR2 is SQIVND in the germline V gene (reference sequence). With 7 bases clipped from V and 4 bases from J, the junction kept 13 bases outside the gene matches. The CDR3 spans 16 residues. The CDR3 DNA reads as TGTGCCAGTACCACCCGGTCAGCGGGAGGGCCTTACGAGCAGTACTTC. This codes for CASTTRSAGGPYEQYF. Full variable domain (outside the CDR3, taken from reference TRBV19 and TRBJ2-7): DGGITQSPKYLFRKEGQNVTLSCEQNLNHDAMYWYRQDPGQGLRLIYYSQIVNDFQKGDIAEGYSVSREKKESFPLTVTSAQKNPTAFYLCASTTRSAGGPYEQYFGPGTRLTVT.

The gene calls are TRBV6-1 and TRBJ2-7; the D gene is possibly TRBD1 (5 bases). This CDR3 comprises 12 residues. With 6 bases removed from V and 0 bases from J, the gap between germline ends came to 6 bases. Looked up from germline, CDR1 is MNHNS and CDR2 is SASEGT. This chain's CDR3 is CASRQGSYEQYF. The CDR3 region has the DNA TGTGCCAGCAGGCAGGGCTCCTACGAGCAGTACTTC.

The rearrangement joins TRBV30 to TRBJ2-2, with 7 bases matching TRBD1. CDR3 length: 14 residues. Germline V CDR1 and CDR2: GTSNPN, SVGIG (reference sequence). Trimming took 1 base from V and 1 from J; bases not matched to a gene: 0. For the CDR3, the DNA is TGTGCCTGGAGTGGGACAGGGAACACCGGGGAGCTGTTTTTT. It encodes CAWSGTGNTGELFF.

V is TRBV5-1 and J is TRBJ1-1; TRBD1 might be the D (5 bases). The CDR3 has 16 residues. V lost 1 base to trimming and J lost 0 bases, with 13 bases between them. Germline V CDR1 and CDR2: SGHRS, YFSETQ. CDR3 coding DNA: TGCGCCAGCAGCTTGTTGCAGACAGAGTTGAACACTGAAGCTTTCTTT. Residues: CASSLLQTELNTEAFF.